Presented here are 8 T cell receptor beta chains from one specimen sequenced in a study of blood T cell repertoires in COVID-19. Only in-frame clones appear in the TCRdb table, and some are missing; sequencing was by immunoSEQ multiplex PCR. The sample includes about 220,000 clones, approximately 80% of them seen just once. Material for sequencing was peripheral blood. These receptors were obtained from a man aged 50-60 years with active or convalescent COVID-19.

This clone is a singleton in its sample. The V gene is TRBV10-3, the J gene TRBJ2-2, with D possibly TRBD2 on 5 matching bases. V was pared by 5 bases and J by 1 base, with 8 bases between. The CDR3 sequence is 14 residues long. Germline CDR1 ENHRY, CDR2 SYGVKD. The CDR3 here is CAISQTKNTGELFF. The CDR3, as DNA: TGTGCCATCAGTCAGACTAAGAACACCGGGGAGCTGTTTTTT.

The V gene is TRBV5-6, the J gene TRBJ2-1; TRBD2 might be the D (5 bases). V shed 3 bases and J shed 0 bases, with 16 bases lying between them. This CDR3 comprises 17 residues. Germline V CDR1 and CDR2: SGHDT, YYEEEE. CDR3 nucleotide sequence: TGTGCCAGCAGCTCCCTTGCCCGCGGGCGCTCCTACAATGAGCAGTTCTTC. Its translation: CASSSLARGRSYNEQFF. Full variable domain (rest looked up from reference TRBV5-6 and TRBJ2-1): DAGVTQSPTHLIKTRGQQVTLRCSPKSGHDTVSWYQQALGQGPQFIFQYYEEEERQRGNFPDRFSGHQFPNYSSELNVNALLLGDSALYLCASSSLARGRSYNEQFFGPGTRLTVL.

V gene TRBV28 combines with J gene TRBJ2-2; D gene unclear. Germline CDR1 reads MDHEN; CDR2 reads SYDVKM. The CDR3 runs to 13 residues. V was clipped by 3 bases and J by 1 base, with 3 bases between them. DNA of the CDR3: TGTGCCAGCAGTTTTCGGAACACCGGGGAGCTGTTTTTT. This gives the protein CASSFRNTGELFF.

The chain joins TRBV9 to TRBJ2-4; possible D gene TRBD2, 7 bases. The germline V and J ends were trimmed by 4 bases and 7 bases, with 18 bases remaining between them. From germline, CDR1 is SGDLS and CDR2 YYNGEE. This CDR3 is built from 15 residues. The CDR3 spells CASSPSWGGANIQYF. DNA of the CDR3: TGTGCCAGCAGCCCGAGCTGGGGGGGCGCGAACATTCAGTACTTC.

The chain couples TRBV6-1 to TRBJ2-7, with TRBD2 matching over 8 bases. The V and J ends lost 0 bases and 4 bases, in that order; junction bases with no gene match: 5. This CDR3 is built from 15 residues. Germline V lookup: CDR1 MNHNS, CDR2 SASEGT. The CDR3 DNA sequence: TGTGCCAGCAGTGAAGCCGAGCGGGAGTGGTACGAGCAGTACTTC. It is translated as CASSEAEREWYEQYF.

The rearrangement joins TRBV14 to TRBJ2-7, with 9 bases fitting TRBD1. After removal of 5 bases from V and 2 bases from J, the junction contained 7 bases not matched to a gene. This CDR3 has 15 amino acids. Germline loops: CDR1 SGHDN, CDR2 FVKESK. The CDR3, as DNA: TGTGCCAGCAGCTCTGGACAGGGGTTTCCCTACGAGCAGTACTTC. It specifies CASSSGQGFPYEQYF. The full variable domain, its missing parts supplied by reference TRBV14 and TRBJ2-7, is EAGVTQFPSHSVIEKGQTVTLRCDPISGHDNLYWYRRVMGKEIKFLLHFVKESKQDESGMPNNRFLAERTGGTYSTLKVQPAELEDSGVYFCASSSGQGFPYEQYFGPGTRLTVT.

Here the CDR3 DNA reads TGTGCCAGCAGTTTTGGCTTTGAAGTAAATCAGCCCCAGCATTTT. Its translation is CASSFGFEVNQPQHF. This chain joins TRBV28 and TRBJ1-5; D call uncertain. Germline values: CDR1 MDHEN, CDR2 SYDVKM. The CDR3 is 15 residues long. Trimming took 3 bases from V and 4 from J, leaving 13 bases between them.

The J gene is TRBJ2-2, the V gene TRBV19; possibly TRBD2 for D (6 bases). The CDR3 contains 17 residues. V gave up 4 bases and J gave up 0 bases, with 15 bases separating them. Germline values: CDR1 LNHDA, CDR2 SQIVND (reference sequence). CDR3 loop: CASSTAVGGSNTGELFF. In nucleotides, the CDR3 is TGTGCCAGTAGTACAGCGGTGGGAGGCTCGAACACCGGGGAGCTGTTTTTT. The whole variable domain, filled in from reference TRBV19 and TRBJ2-2, reads DGGITQSPKYLFRKEGQNVTLSCEQNLNHDAMYWYRQDPGQGLRLIYYSQIVNDFQKGDIAEGYSVSREKKESFPLTVTSAQKNPTAFYLCASSTAVGGSNTGELFFGEGSRLTVL.